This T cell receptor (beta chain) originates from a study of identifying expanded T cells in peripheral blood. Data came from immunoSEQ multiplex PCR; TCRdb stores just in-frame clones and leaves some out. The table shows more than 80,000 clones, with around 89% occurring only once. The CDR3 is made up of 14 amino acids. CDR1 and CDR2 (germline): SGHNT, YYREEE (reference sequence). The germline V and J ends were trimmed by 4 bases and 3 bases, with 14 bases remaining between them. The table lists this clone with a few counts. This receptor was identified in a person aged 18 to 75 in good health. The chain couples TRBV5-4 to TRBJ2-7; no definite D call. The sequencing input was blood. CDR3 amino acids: CASSQNGRFYEQYF. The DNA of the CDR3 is TGTGCCAGCAGCCAGAATGGACGGTTCTACGAGCAGTACTTC.